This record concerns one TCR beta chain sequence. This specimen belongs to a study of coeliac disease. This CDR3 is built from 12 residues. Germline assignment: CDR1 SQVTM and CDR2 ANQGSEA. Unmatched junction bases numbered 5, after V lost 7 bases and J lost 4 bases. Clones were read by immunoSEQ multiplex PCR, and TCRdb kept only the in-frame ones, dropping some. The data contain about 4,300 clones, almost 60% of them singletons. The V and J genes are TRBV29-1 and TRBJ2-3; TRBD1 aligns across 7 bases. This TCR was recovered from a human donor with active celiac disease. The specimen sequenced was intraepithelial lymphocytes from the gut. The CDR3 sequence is CSAADRADTQYF. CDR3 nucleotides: TGCAGCGCCGCTGACAGGGCAGATACGCAGTATTTT.